The 17 T cell receptor beta chains given below trace back to one sample, sequenced in a study of shared clonotypes between healthy human individuals. The table came from immunoSEQ multiplex PCR; TCRdb's copy has only in-frame clones and leaves some out. This table holds more than 1,200,000 clones, about 98.5% found once. The source material was naive CD4+ T cells sorted from blood. Described subset: CD45RA+ positively selected. Receptors were obtained from a man aged 25 to 40 in good health.

V usage is TRBV5-1 and J usage is TRBJ2-5; 9 nucleotides agree with TRBD1. The trim removed 4 bases at V and 2 bases at J, leaving 9 bases unmatched. The germline V gene has CDR1 SGHRS and CDR2 YFSETQ. The CDR3 has 16 residues. The CDR3 loop reads CASSPGTGRNQETQYF. CDR3 coding DNA: TGCGCCAGCAGCCCGGGGACAGGGCGCAATCAAGAGACCCAGTACTTC.

With respect to this clone: In the same sample, other DNA sequences code for this CDR3. The chain links TRBV2 to TRBJ2-1; the D gene could be TRBD1 or TRBD2 (6 bases each). Per the germline V gene, CDR1 is SNHLY and CDR2 is FYNNEI. CDR3 length equals 14 residues. V lost 2 bases to trimming and J lost 2 bases, with 7 bases between them. CDR3 in amino acids: CASSERGAYNEQFF. The CDR3 DNA follows: TGTGCCAGCAGTGAAAGGGGGGCCTACAATGAGCAGTTCTTC.

This chain links TRBV5-5 with TRBJ1-1, with no clear D. Trimming removed 4 bases from V and 1 base from J, with 14 bases in between. The CDR3 has 15 amino acids. Germline V lookup: CDR1 SGHKS, CDR2 YYEKEE (reference sequence). CDR3 nucleotides: TGTGCCAGCAGCCCAGACCGGGCCGGGAACACTGAAGCTTTCTTT. Translated: CASSPDRAGNTEAFF.

The chain combines TRBV7-9 with TRBJ2-3, with a possible D match to TRBD1 (5 bases). This CDR3 comprises 15 residues. CDR1 is SEHNR and CDR2 is FQNEAQ in the germline V gene (reference sequence). Trimming shortened V by 5 bases and J by 3 bases, and 15 bases separated the two germline ends. The CDR3 DNA is TGTGCCAGCAGCCCCCGACAGTTTCGTACAGATACGCAGTATTTT. It specifies CASSPRQFRTDTQYF.

The rearrangement uses TRBV7-3 and TRBJ2-1; a weak D match, TRBD2 (6 bases). V shed 3 bases and J shed 6 bases, with 12 bases lying between them. Germline-derived CDR1 and CDR2 are SGHTA and FQGTGA. This CDR3 comprises 14 residues. Written as DNA, the CDR3 is TGTGCCAGCAGCTTCGGAGGGAGGAGCAATGAGCAGTTCTTC. Its translation: CASSFGGRSNEQFF.

About this clone: Other DNA variants within this sample encode the same CDR3. The chain combines TRBV28 with TRBJ2-1; 9 nucleotides match TRBD2. CDR1 is MDHEN, CDR2 SYDVKM, per germline. The ends lost 6 bases at V and 4 bases at J; junction bases unmatched: 7. This CDR3 comprises 15 residues. The CDR3 is CASSRLAGGYNEQFF. CDR3 coding DNA: TGTGCCAGCAGCCGACTCGCGGGAGGGTACAATGAGCAGTTCTTC.

The chain recombines TRBV5-1 with TRBJ2-1; 13 bases map to TRBD2. The trim removed 4 bases at V and 9 bases at J, leaving 7 bases unmatched. The CDR3 covers 15 residues. CDR1 and CDR2 from the germline V gene are SGHRS and YFSETQ. The CDR3 DNA sequence: TGCGCCAGCAGCCCGGGGACTAGCGGGACTCTTGAGCAGTTCTTC. It specifies CASSPGTSGTLEQFF.

The V gene is TRBV10-3, the J gene TRBJ2-1; 9 nucleotides match TRBD2. The CDR3 is 17 amino acids. Germline V CDR1 and CDR2: ENHRY, SYGVKD. With 6 bases clipped from V and 5 bases from J, the junction kept 14 bases outside the gene matches. The CDR3 here is CAISLIVQAGGHNEQFF. As DNA, the CDR3 is TGTGCCATCAGCCTAATCGTTCAAGCGGGAGGACACAATGAGCAGTTCTTC.

V gene TRBV29-1 combines with J gene TRBJ2-3, with 7 bases aligning to TRBD2. Germline CDR1 reads SQVTM; CDR2 reads ANQGSEA. Trimming removed 6 bases from V and 2 bases from J; junction bases left unmatched: 8. The CDR3 runs 14 residues. The CDR3 region is CSVTTSAPTDTQYF. CDR3 sequence (DNA): TGCAGCGTCACCACTAGCGCCCCCACAGATACGCAGTATTTT.

The CDR3 DNA reads as TGTGCCAGCAGTTTCGGACCGCAGGCCTACGAGCAGTACTTC. Translation: CASSFGPQAYEQYF. The genes are TRBV27 and TRBJ2-7; D remains unclear. In germline, CDR1 is MNHEY, CDR2 SMNVEV (reference sequence). Trimming left V 3 bases short and J 2 bases short, with 11 bases between. The CDR3 is 14 residues long.

Regarding this clone: At the DNA level, this CDR3 is encoded by other sequences in the same sample as well. The chain uses TRBV10-3 and TRBJ2-5; D might be TRBD1 (5 bases). CDR3 length: 12 residues. Per germline, CDR1 ENHRY and CDR2 SYGVKD. Trimming took 3 bases from V and 5 from J, leaving 7 bases between them. DNA of the CDR3: TGTGCCATCAGTGAAAGGGGTGAGACCCAGTACTTC. It translates to CAISERGETQYF.

The chain recombines TRBV15 with TRBJ2-7, with no clear D. This CDR3 has 16 amino acids. Trimming left V 5 bases short and J 3 bases short, with 20 bases between. Germline V gene sequence: CDR1 LNHNV, CDR2 YYDKDF (reference sequence). The DNA for the CDR3 is TGTGCCACCAGCGGCAGAAGGCCAGCCTCTATCTACGAGCAGTACTTC. Translated, it gives CATSGRRPASIYEQYF. The complete variable domain, with remaining parts taken from reference TRBV15 and TRBJ2-7, reads DAMVIQNPRYQVTQFGKPVTLSCSQTLNHNVMYWYQQKSSQAPKLLFHYYDKDFNNEADTPDNFQSRRPNTSFCFLDIRSPGLGDTAMYLCATSGRRPASIYEQYFGPGTRLTVT.

The chain is built from TRBV30 and TRBJ1-5, with D possibly matching TRBD1 (6 bases). The CDR3 has 13 amino acids. V was clipped by 5 bases and J by 5 bases, with 13 bases between them. Germline values: CDR1 GTSNPN, CDR2 SVGIG (reference sequence). CDR3: CAWGGGIHQPQHF. The CDR3, as DNA: TGTGCCTGGGGAGGGGGGATTCATCAGCCCCAGCATTTT.

This chain joins TRBV11-3 and TRBJ2-7, with TRBD1 as a possible D gene (6 bases). The CDR3 runs 15 residues. Per germline, CDR1 SGHNT and CDR2 YENEEA. Trimming removed 1 base from V and 0 bases from J, with 10 bases in between. In DNA, the CDR3 is TGTGCCAGCAGCTTAGGTTCAGGGGCCTCCTACGAGCAGTACTTC. This gives the protein CASSLGSGASYEQYF.

The chain links TRBV27 to TRBJ2-2; D is unresolved. Germline lookup yields CDR1 MNHEY and CDR2 SMNVEV (reference sequence). Trimming pared 3 bases from V and 3 bases from J, leaving 14 bases between. The CDR3 contains 16 residues. The CDR3 DNA is TGTGCCAGCAGTTTTGCGTCGGAGTGGGACACCGGGGAGCTGTTTTTT. The encoded protein is CASSFASEWDTGELFF.

Turning to this clone: Likely a read error: the CDR3 ends without its conserved phenylalanine or tryptophan. The limits of the CDR3 on the DNA are not certain, so only TCRdb's listed CDR3 is given. The V call is TRBV2, the J call TRBJ2-7; the table's D call TRBD1 went unverified against the DNA. The CDR3 totals 13 residues, both ends included. Germline CDR1 SNHLY, CDR2 FYNNEI. The CDR3 spells CASFQIQQGAGLL.

The V and J genes are TRBV5-1 and TRBJ2-5; 12 nucleotides align to TRBD2. The germline CDR1 and CDR2 sequences are SGHRS and YFSETQ. V lost 3 bases and J lost 5; bases outside the gene matches: 8. The CDR3 is 16 residues long. The CDR3 loop reads CASSSSGTSGLETQYF. The CDR3 DNA follows: TGCGCCAGCAGCTCAAGTGGGACTAGCGGGTTGGAGACCCAGTACTTC.